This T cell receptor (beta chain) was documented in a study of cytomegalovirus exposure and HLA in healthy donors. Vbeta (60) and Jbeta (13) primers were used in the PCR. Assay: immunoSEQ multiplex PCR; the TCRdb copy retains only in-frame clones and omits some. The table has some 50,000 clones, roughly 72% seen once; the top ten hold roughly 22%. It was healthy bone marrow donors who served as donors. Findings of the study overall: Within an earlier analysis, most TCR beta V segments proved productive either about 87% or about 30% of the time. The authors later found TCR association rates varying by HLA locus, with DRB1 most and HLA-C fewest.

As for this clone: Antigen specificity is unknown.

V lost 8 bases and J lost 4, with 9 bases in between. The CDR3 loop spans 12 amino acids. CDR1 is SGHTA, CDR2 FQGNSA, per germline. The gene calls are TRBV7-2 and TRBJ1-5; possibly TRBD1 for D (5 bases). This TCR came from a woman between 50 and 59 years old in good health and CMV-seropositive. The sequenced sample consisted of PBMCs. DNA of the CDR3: TGTGCCAGCGGTCAGGGTAATCAGCCCCAGCATTTT. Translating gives CASGQGNQPQHF.